This T cell receptor beta chain is from a study of Graves' ophthalmopathy and Graves' hyperthyroidism (dated by TCRdb to between 2017 and 2018). With regard to the full study: Peripheral blood was collected at initial diagnosis, before any treatment. TCR beta repertoire signatures were used to distinguish Graves' ophthalmopathy from Graves' hyperthyroidism and to predict progression to ophthalmopathy. In total, 135 blood samples were TCR-sequenced: around 42 ophthalmopathy, under 80 hyperthyroidism and roughly 17 hyperthyroidism-to-ophthalmopathy patients. To explore V-J signatures that distinguish ophthalmopathy from hyperthyroidism, a discovery set of 100 patients was enrolled, made up of 43 with ophthalmopathy and under 65 with stable hyperthyroidism. For independent validation, a separate cohort was made up of 18 to 20 hyperthyroidism patients plus 17 patients who later progressed from hyperthyroidism to ophthalmopathy. T-cell repertoires of thyroid tissue and blood were compared in over 5 hyperthyroidism patients. After sampling, hyperthyroidism patients received methimazole starting at 30 mg daily, and ophthalmopathy patients received high-dose intravenous methylprednisolone.

TCR beta CDR3 regions were amplified from RNA transcripts for repertoire sequencing. HTBI primers and the Qiagen OneStep RT-PCR kit were used in a first-round RT-PCR, which was followed by a second-round multiplex PCR, size selection and purification. Sequencing of the libraries was carried out on an Illumina HiSeq2000 in paired-end mode with 100 bp reads. Per the source publication's procedure: SOAPnuke was used for read processing, and reads with adapters, uncalled bases, a mean Phred below 15, or no exact constant-primer or identifier match were discarded. High-quality paired reads were merged with COPE v1.2.5. Each unique nucleotide sequence was defined as a clonotype, and clonotypes were aligned to IMGT TRB V, D and J references with MiTCR v1.1. The analysis was limited to V-J combinations with a frequency above 0.0001, which together covered approximately 99% of repertoires. For each V-J combination, a TCR clonal expansion and chaos score was defined as the ratio of F50 clonal expansion to chaos observed in the TCRdist matrix. Features were reduced by Welch's t-statistics and random forest to around 13 V-J combinations, which fed a naive Bayes classifier. The Morisita-Horn index was used to measure how similar the thyroid and blood repertoires were. TCRdb reanalyzed the raw reads on its own, using fastp at Q25 for trimming and MiXCR for clone calling, and kept in-frame beta chains. Duplicate CDR3 protein sequences are folded into a single record with the most common DNA and genes. The V and J calls come from TCRdb's annotation, not from the publication. In this sample the table shows tens of thousands of distinct CDR3 sequences, 48% of which occur a single time. The top ten clones comprise 6.5% of the sample.

The CDR3, cysteine through phenylalanine, is 17 amino acids long. The read is trimmed to its CDR3 DNA, 51 bases read in frame from base 1. The V end gives up 7 bases and the J end 8 bases, leaving 22 bases in the junction not matched to a gene. Looking up the germline V gene (reference sequence) yields CDR1 SGHKS and CDR2 YYEKEE. Overall study results and their limits: The 13-signature model separated ophthalmopathy from stable hyperthyroidism with around 90% sensitivity and almost 84% specificity in cross-validation, and 80%/75% in the test set. Sample size was not predetermined statistically, and investigators were not blinded to group allocation. Most expanded thyroid clonotypes with a frequency above 0.001 also appeared in blood, which suggests that blood repertoires may reflect the immune response in the thyroid. In validation, the model predicted ophthalmopathy progression with 70.59% sensitivity and roughly 72% specificity; eleven to twelve predicted patients were CT-confirmed with GO in a median of about 6.2 months.

Hyperthyroidism was considered stable if no progression to ophthalmopathy occurred within 18 months of follow-up. Hyperthyroidism patients were newly diagnosed, with disease duration under 2 months, and aged 18 to 65 years. Patients with other autoimmune diseases, uncontrolled infections, pregnancy or lactation were excluded. Clinical symptoms, serum thyroxine, TRAb, thyroid ultrasound and orbital computed tomography were used for diagnosis. PBMCs were isolated from approximately 10 ml of fresh peripheral blood by Ficoll-Paque density gradient centrifugation. Total RNA was extracted using Trizol reagent, and RNA quality was checked on an Agilent 2100 Bioanalyzer. Concerning this clonotype itself: Which antigen it targets is not known. Per-base qualities were not stored, and no clone one base away is much larger.

Source material: peripheral blood. This clonotype was sampled from an adult woman with stable Graves' hyperthyroidism. The rearrangement combines TRBV5-5 with TRBJ2-3; 7 middle bases align to TRBD2. The sequenced DNA is TGTGCCAGCTGCCCTGAGGGGACTGGCGGGAGTAGCGGTACGCAGTATTTT. Its protein is CASCPEGTGGSSGTQYF.